This T cell receptor beta chain stems from a study of blood T cell repertoires in COVID-19. In the authors' methods: Reference gene primer amplification gave nucleated cell count estimates. Sequencing used immunoSEQ multiplex PCR; TCRdb keeps in-frame clones, though not all of them. Clonal size and the V and J genes are those of that table, whereas D and trimming came from the DNA. The sample contains approximately 110,000 clones, approximately 89% of which appear only once. Per the germline V gene, CDR1 is MNHNY and CDR2 is SVGAGI (reference sequence). This CDR3 contains 16 residues. With 6 bases clipped from V and 5 bases from J, the junction kept 13 bases outside the gene matches.

The receptor was derived from a man aged 40-49 years with acute or convalescent COVID-19. V and J are TRBV6-6 and TRBJ2-5; 9 bases map to TRBD1. Material for sequencing was peripheral blood. Written as DNA, the CDR3 is TGTGCCAGCAGATACCCCTTCGGGACAGGGAGGGAGACCCAGTACTTC. As protein: CASRYPFGTGRETQYF.